Given below is one T cell receptor (beta chain) in context. As yet, its antigen is unknown. The source of the sample is a study of cytomegalovirus exposure and HLA in healthy donors. Study-level points and caveats: TRBV6-2, TRBV6-3 and some other V segments were unresolvable in 87-base-pair reads.

Primers included in the PCR were 60 Vbeta and 13 Jbeta primers. Some clones are missing from TCRdb's copy, which holds only in-frame ones; the method was immunoSEQ multiplex PCR. The sample has some 120,000 clones, about a sixth seen once. The CDR3 sequence is 13 residues long. Trimming shortened V by 5 bases and J by 6 bases, and 10 bases separated the two germline ends. Germline CDR1 PRHDT, CDR2 FYEKMQ (reference sequence). Sample: PBMCs. The source of this sequence is a female donor in good health and CMV-seropositive. The V gene is TRBV13, the J gene TRBJ2-2; a weak D match, TRBD2 (5 bases). DNA for the CDR3: TGTGCCAGCAGCCGAGGGCGGGCCGGGGAGCTGTTTTTT. Its translation: CASSRGRAGELFF.